The source of this T cell receptor beta chain is a study of OX40 agonist ivuxolimab in advanced cancers. The overall study: Three partial responders included one hepatocellular carcinoma patient and two cutaneous melanoma patients.

Points from the study as a whole: At 0.1 to 3.0 mg/kg, clonal expansion of CD4+ and CD8+ blood T cells had occurred by week 6.

This CDR3 has 13 amino acids. The V and J ends lost 0 bases and 7 bases respectively, with 7 bases between them. Germline lookup yields CDR1 MNHEY and CDR2 SMNVEV (reference sequence). To note about this clone: What it binds is not known.

TCRdb's table, derived via immunoSEQ multiplex PCR, lists solely in-frame clones and lacks some. The sample lists about 18,000 clones; over 75% were seen once. The sequence came from an adult with an advanced solid tumor such as melanoma, head and neck, liver or kidney cancer. The rearrangement links TRBV27 to TRBJ2-1; no reliable D call. This material consisted of CD4+ or CD8+ T cells sorted from blood, taken in a trial of the OX40 agonist ivuxolimab. CDR3 bases: TGTGCCAGCAGTTTATCCTATTCGAATGAGCAGTTCTTC. As protein: CASSLSYSNEQFF.